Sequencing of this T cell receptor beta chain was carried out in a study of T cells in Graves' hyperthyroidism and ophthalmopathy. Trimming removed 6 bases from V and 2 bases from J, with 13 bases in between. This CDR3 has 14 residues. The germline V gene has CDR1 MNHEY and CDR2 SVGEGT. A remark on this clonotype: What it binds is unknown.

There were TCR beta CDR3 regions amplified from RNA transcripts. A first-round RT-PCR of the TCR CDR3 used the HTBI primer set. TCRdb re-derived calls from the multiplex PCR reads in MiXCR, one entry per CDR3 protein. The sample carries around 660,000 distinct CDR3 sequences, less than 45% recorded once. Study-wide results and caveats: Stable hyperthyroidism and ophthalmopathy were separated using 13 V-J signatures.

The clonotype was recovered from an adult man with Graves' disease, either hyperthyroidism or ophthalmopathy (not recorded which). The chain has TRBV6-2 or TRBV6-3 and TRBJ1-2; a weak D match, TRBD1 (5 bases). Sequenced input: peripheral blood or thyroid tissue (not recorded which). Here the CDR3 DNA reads TGTGCCAGCAGGGACACAGGCAGAAACTATGGCTACACCTTC. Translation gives CASRDTGRNYGYTF.